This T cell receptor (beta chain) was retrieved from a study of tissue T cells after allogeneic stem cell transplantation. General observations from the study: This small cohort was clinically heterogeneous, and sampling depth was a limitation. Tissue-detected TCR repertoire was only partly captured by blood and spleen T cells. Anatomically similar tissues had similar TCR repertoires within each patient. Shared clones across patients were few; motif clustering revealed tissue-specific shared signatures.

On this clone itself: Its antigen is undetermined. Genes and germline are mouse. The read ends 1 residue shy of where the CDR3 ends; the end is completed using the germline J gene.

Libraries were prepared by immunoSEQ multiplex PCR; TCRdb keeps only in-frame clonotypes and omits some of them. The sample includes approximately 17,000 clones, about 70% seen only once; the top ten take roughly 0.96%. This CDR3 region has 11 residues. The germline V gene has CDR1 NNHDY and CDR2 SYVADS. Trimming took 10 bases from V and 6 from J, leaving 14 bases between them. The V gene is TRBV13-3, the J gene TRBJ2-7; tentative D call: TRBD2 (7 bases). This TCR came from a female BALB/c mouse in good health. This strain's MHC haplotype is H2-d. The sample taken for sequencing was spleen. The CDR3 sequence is CACRGAFEQYF. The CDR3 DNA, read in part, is TGTGCCTGCCGGGGGGCTTTTGAACAGTAC.